This T cell receptor beta chain was identified in a study of T-cell memory formation after mild COVID-19. Study context: For the most part, TCR clusters were specific to one donor.

Whole-study findings and limits: Of the contracting clones, CD4+ ones lay mainly in CM and EM, and CD8+ ones in EMRA.

The CDR3 contains 16 residues. J gave up 6 bases and V 0 bases, and 9 bases lay outside the gene matches. Germline CDR1 and CDR2: SGDLS and YYNGEE. cDNA libraries for TCR alpha and TCR beta, carrying sample barcodes and UMIs, came from 5'RACE with constant-segment primers. MiXCR was run by TCRdb on the 5' RACE reads, yielding one entry per CDR3 protein. The sample lists about 200,000 distinct CDR3 sequences, approximately 10% occurring once. In the case of this clonotype: Its target is not known.

This receptor was identified in a man younger than 35 who had mild COVID-19 (a few samples of this study predate the infection). Cell type and time point are not known. The chain couples TRBV9 to TRBJ2-3; 8 bases map to TRBD2. Sequencing was done on a sample of PBMCs or a T cell subset sorted from them (not recorded which). The CDR3, as DNA: TGTGCCAGCAGCGTAGCAGCGGGGGTCGCCTCGGATACGCAGTATTTT. As protein: CASSVAAGVASDTQYF.